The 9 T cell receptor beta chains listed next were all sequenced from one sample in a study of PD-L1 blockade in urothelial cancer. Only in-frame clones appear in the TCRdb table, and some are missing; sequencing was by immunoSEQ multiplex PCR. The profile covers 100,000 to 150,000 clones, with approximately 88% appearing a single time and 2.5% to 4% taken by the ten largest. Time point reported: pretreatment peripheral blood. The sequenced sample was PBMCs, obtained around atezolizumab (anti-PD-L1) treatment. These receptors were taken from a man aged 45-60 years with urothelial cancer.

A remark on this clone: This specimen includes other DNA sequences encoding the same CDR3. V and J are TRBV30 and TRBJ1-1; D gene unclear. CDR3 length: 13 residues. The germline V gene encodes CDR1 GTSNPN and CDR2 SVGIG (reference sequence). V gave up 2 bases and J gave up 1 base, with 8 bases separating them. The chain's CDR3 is CAWSRGQNTEAFF. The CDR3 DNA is TGTGCCTGGAGTCGCGGCCAGAACACTGAAGCTTTCTTT.

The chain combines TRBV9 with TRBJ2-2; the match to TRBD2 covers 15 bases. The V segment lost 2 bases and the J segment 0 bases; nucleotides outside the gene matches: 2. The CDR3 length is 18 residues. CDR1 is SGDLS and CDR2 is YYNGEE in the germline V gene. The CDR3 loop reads CASSVGLAGGANTGELFF. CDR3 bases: TGTGCCAGCAGCGTTGGACTAGCGGGAGGGGCGAACACCGGGGAGCTGTTTTTT.

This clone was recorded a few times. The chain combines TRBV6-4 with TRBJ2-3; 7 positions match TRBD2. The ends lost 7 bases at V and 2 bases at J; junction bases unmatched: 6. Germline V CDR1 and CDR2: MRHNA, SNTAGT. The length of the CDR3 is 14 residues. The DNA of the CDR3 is TGTGCCAGCATACCGGGAGGATCCACAGATACGCAGTATTTT. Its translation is CASIPGGSTDTQYF.

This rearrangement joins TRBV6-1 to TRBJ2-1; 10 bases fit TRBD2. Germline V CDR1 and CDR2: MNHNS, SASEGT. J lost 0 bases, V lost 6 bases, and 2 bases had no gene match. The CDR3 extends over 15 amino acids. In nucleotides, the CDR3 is TGTGCCAGCAGACCTAGCGGGAGCTCCTACAATGAGCAGTTCTTC. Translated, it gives CASRPSGSSYNEQFF.

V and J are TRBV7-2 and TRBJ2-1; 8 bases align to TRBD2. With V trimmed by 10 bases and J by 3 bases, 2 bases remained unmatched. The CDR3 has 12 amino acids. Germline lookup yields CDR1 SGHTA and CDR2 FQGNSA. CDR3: CAKGLDYNEQFF. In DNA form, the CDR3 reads TGTGCCAAGGGACTAGACTACAATGAGCAGTTCTTC.

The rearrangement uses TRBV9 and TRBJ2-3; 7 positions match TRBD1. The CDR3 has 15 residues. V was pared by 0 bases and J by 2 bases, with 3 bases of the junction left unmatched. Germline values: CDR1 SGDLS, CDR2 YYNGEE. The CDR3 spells CASSVGGQLTDTQYF. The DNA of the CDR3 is TGTGCCAGCAGCGTAGGGGGACAGCTCACAGATACGCAGTATTTT.

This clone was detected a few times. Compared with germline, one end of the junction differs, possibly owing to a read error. The CDR3 reads CASSGGQGNQPQHF. As DNA, the CDR3 is TGTGCCAGCAGTGGCGGACAGGGCAACCAGCCCCAGCATTTT. The chain couples TRBV28 to TRBJ1-5, with 8 bases lining up with TRBD1. Per germline, CDR1 MDHEN and CDR2 SYDVKM. The CDR3 has 14 amino acids.

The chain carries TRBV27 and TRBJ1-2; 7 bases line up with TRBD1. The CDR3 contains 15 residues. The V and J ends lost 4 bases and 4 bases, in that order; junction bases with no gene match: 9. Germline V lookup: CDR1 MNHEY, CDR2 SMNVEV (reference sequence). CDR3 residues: CASSSPPTGRYGYTF. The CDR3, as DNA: TGTGCCAGCAGTTCCCCCCCGACAGGGCGCTATGGCTACACCTTC.

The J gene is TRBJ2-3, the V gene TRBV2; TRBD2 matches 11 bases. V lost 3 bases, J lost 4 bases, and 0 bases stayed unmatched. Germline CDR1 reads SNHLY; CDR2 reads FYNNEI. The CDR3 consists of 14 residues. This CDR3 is CASSDSGRADTQYF. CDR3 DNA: TGTGCCAGCAGTGATAGCGGGAGGGCAGATACGCAGTATTTT.